This is a list of T cell receptor beta chains from one sample in a study of blood T cell repertoires in COVID-19. Measured with immunoSEQ multiplex PCR; TCRdb has only the in-frame clones, and not every one. There are approximately 73,000 clones in the sample; approximately 89% occur only once, and approximately 10% lies in the top ten. The sequenced material came from peripheral blood. These receptors were collected from a man at least 80 years old with acute or convalescent COVID-19. Both conserved end residues are part of each CDR3. Fields, in order: D gene, J gene, V gene, clone size, CDR3 protein, CDR3 DNA. D genes are given only for firm matches. Expanded clones get a size class; other rows say once, few or many, or leave the size out.

D: NA; J: TRBJ2-1; V: TRBV2; size: NA; CDR3: CASKTTSSYNEQFF; DNA: TGTGCCAGCAAAACTACGAGCTCCTACAATGAGCAGTTCTTC
D: TRBD1; J: TRBJ1-1; V: TRBV19; size: NA; CDR3: CASGSPDRGRNEAFF; DNA: TGTGCCAGTGGTAGTCCCGACAGGGGGCGAAATGAAGCTTTCTTT
D: TRBD1; J: TRBJ1-1; V: TRBV18; size: NA; CDR3: CASSPPGQGATTEAFF; DNA: TGTGCCAGCTCACCACCGGGACAGGGGGCGACCACTGAAGCTTTCTTT
D: NA; J: TRBJ2-2; V: TRBV6-5; size: NA; CDR3: CASSREGELFF; DNA: TGTGCCAGCAGTAGAGAGGGGGAGCTGTTTTTT
D: NA; J: TRBJ1-3; V: TRBV9; size: once; CDR3: CASSVEGEGNTIYF; DNA: TGTGCCAGCAGCGTAGAAGGGGAAGGAAACACCATATATTTT
D: TRBD2; J: TRBJ2-5; V: TRBV27; size: NA; CDR3: CASRPSGGQGETQYF; DNA: TGTGCCAGCAGACCCTCGGGGGGGCAAGGAGAGACCCAGTACTTC
D: NA; J: TRBJ1-6; V: TRBV18; size: NA; CDR3: CASSPATGPPLHF; DNA: TGTGCCAGCTCACCAGCGACAGGCCCACCCCTCCACTTT
D: TRBD2; J: TRBJ2-3; V: TRBV10-2; size: NA; CDR3: CASMGTNTDTQYF; DNA: TGCGCCAGCATGGGGACTAACACAGATACGCAGTATTTT
D: TRBD2; J: TRBJ2-1; V: TRBV4-1; size: NA; CDR3: CASSQGDYPFF; DNA: TGCGCCAGCAGCCAGGGGGACTACCCGTTCTTC
D: NA; J: TRBJ2-3; V: TRBV7-9; size: NA; CDR3: CASSLAPGTDTQYF; DNA: TGTGCCAGCAGCTTAGCGCCAGGGACAGATACGCAGTATTTT
D: NA; J: TRBJ2-5; V: TRBV11-3; size: once; CDR3: CASSLGGQRQETQYF; DNA: TGTGCCAGCAGCTTAGGAGGCCAGCGCCAAGAGACCCAGTACTTC
D: NA; J: TRBJ2-2; V: TRBV7-9; size: NA; CDR3: CASSLNTGELFF; DNA: TGTGCCAGCAGCCTGAACACCGGGGAGCTGTTTTTT
D: TRBD1; J: TRBJ1-2; V: TRBV2; size: NA; CDR3: CASREGAHDYGYTF; DNA: TGTGCCAGCAGAGAGGGGGCGCACGACTATGGCTACACCTTC
D: TRBD1; J: TRBJ1-2; V: TRBV30; size: NA; CDR3: CAWSLGQGKGYTF; DNA: TGTGCCTGGAGTTTGGGACAGGGGAAGGGCTACACCTTC
D: NA; J: TRBJ1-5; V: TRBV7-3; size: NA; CDR3: CASSLTRAVYNQPQHF; DNA: TGTGCCAGCAGCTTAACCAGGGCTGTGTACAATCAGCCCCAGCATTTT
D: NA; J: TRBJ1-6; V: TRBV2; size: NA; CDR3: CASSEARVNSPLHF; DNA: TGTGCCAGCAGTGAAGCGCGAGTGAATTCACCCCTCCACTTT
D: NA; J: TRBJ1-3; V: TRBV7-6; size: medium-sized; CDR3: CASSLKPLGASGNTIYF; DNA: TGTGCCAGCAGCTTAAAGCCCCTAGGGGCCTCTGGAAACACCATATATTTT
D: NA; J: TRBJ1-2; V: TRBV6-2/TRBV6-3; size: NA; CDR3: CASSPGGYGYTF; DNA: TGTGCCAGCAGCCCAGGAGGGTATGGCTACACCTTC
D: NA; J: TRBJ2-1; V: TRBV3-1/TRBV3-2; size: NA; CDR3: CASSQRLGGNEQFF; DNA: TGTGCCAGCAGCCAGAGACTCGGAGGCAATGAGCAGTTCTTC
D: NA; J: TRBJ1-2; V: TRBV19; size: NA; CDR3: CASSIDINYGYTF; DNA: TGTGCCAGTAGTATCGACATTAACTATGGCTACACCTTC
D: NA; J: TRBJ1-1; V: TRBV29-1; size: NA; CDR3: CSVETAQDTEAFF; DNA: TGCAGCGTTGAAACAGCTCAGGACACTGAAGCTTTCTTT
D: NA; J: TRBJ1-1; V: TRBV24-1; size: few; CDR3: CATLGQAGEAFF; DNA: TGTGCCACCCTCGGACAAGCGGGTGAAGCTTTCTTT
D: TRBD2; J: TRBJ2-3; V: TRBV30; size: once; CDR3: CASKLAGHTDTQYF; DNA: TGTGCCTCGAAACTAGCGGGGCACACAGATACGCAGTATTTT
D: NA; J: TRBJ1-4; V: TRBV3-1/TRBV3-2; size: NA; CDR3: CASSQGVRTFSGLFF; DNA: TGTGCCAGCAGCCAGGGCGTCCGGACTTTTTCGGGGCTGTTTTTT
D: TRBD2; J: TRBJ2-2; V: TRBV6-1; size: NA; CDR3: CASSAVFGGTNTGELFF; DNA: TGTGCCAGCAGTGCTGTCTTCGGGGGGACGAACACCGGGGAGCTGTTTTTT
D: NA; J: TRBJ2-2; V: TRBV6-1; size: NA; CDR3: CASSEVGERDTGELFF; DNA: TGTGCCAGCAGTGAAGTGGGAGAGAGGGACACCGGGGAGCTGTTTTTT
D: TRBD1; J: TRBJ1-3; V: TRBV3-1/TRBV3-2; size: NA; CDR3: CASSFGTVSGNTIYF; DNA: TGTGCCAGCAGCTTCGGGACAGTCTCTGGAAACACCATATATTTT
D: NA; J: TRBJ1-1; V: TRBV12-5; size: NA; CDR3: CASRGQTGTEAFF; DNA: TGTGCTAGCCGAGGGCAGACCGGCACTGAAGCTTTCTTT
D: NA; J: TRBJ2-7; V: TRBV21-1; size: once; CDR3: CASSSSGTGGTYEQYF; DNA: TGTGCCAGCAGCAGTTCCGGGACAGGGGGGACCTACGAGCAGTACTTC
D: NA; J: TRBJ2-1; V: TRBV3-1/TRBV3-2; size: once; CDR3: CASSQTGTLYNEQFF; DNA: TGTGCCAGCAGCCAGACCGGGACTCTATACAATGAGCAGTTCTTC
D: TRBD2; J: TRBJ2-2; V: TRBV9; size: NA; CDR3: CASSKLLAGNTGELFF; DNA: TGTGCCAGCAGCAAACTACTAGCGGGGAACACCGGGGAGCTGTTTTTT
D: TRBD1; J: TRBJ1-2; V: TRBV19; size: NA; CDR3: CASTGTGGPFIYGYTF; DNA: TGTGCCAGTACCGGGACAGGGGGTCCTTTCATCTATGGCTACACCTTC
D: TRBD1; J: TRBJ2-5; V: TRBV5-1; size: NA; CDR3: CASSLGGQQETQYF; DNA: TGCGCCAGCAGCTTGGGGGGACAGCAAGAGACCCAGTACTTC
D: NA; J: TRBJ1-1; V: TRBV29-1; size: NA; CDR3: CSVEGGTLNTEAFF; DNA: TGCAGCGTTGAGGGAGGGACCCTGAACACTGAAGCTTTCTTT
D: NA; J: TRBJ1-1; V: TRBV18; size: once; CDR3: CASSRTDEAFF; DNA: TGTGCCAGCTCGAGGACAGACGAAGCTTTCTTT
D: NA; J: TRBJ1-3; V: TRBV5-1; size: NA; CDR3: CASSLDLTGNTIYF; DNA: TGCGCCAGCAGCTTGGATTTAACTGGAAACACCATATATTTT
D: TRBD1; J: TRBJ1-2; V: TRBV29-1; size: NA; CDR3: CSVGHTGGGQYGYTF; DNA: TGCAGCGTTGGACATACAGGGGGCGGACAGTATGGCTACACCTTC
D: NA; J: TRBJ1-5; V: TRBV3-1/TRBV3-2; size: NA; CDR3: CASSQRVGGPQHF; DNA: TGTGCCAGCAGCCAAAGGGTGGGGGGGCCCCAGCATTTT
D: TRBD2; J: TRBJ2-5; V: TRBV11-2; size: once; CDR3: CASSLDYGGAQETQYF; DNA: TGTGCCAGCAGCTTAGACTACGGGGGGGCCCAAGAGACCCAGTACTTC
D: NA; J: TRBJ1-1; V: TRBV29-1; size: once; CDR3: CSVEVRQTEGFAFF; DNA: TGCAGCGTTGAAGTCAGACAGACAGAAGGGTTTGCTTTCTTT
D: TRBD2; J: TRBJ2-6; V: TRBV19; size: NA; CDR3: CASSPLTSSSGANVLTF; DNA: TGTGCCAGTAGTCCCTTGACTAGCTCCTCTGGGGCCAACGTCCTGACTTTC
D: TRBD2; J: TRBJ2-5; V: TRBV3-1/TRBV3-2; size: NA; CDR3: CASSQDLASGAQETQYF; DNA: TGTGCCAGCAGCCAAGATTTAGCTAGCGGGGCCCAAGAGACCCAGTACTTC
D: TRBD1; J: TRBJ2-7; V: TRBV5-1; size: NA; CDR3: CASSLIRDSGYEQYF; DNA: TGCGCCAGCAGCTTGATCCGGGACAGCGGCTACGAGCAGTACTTC
D: NA; J: TRBJ2-5; V: TRBV20-1; size: once; CDR3: CSVAEGETQYF; DNA: TGCAGTGTAGCGGAGGGCGAGACCCAGTACTTC
D: TRBD1; J: TRBJ1-5; V: TRBV6-5; size: NA; CDR3: CASSPDRGRNQPQHF; DNA: TGTGCCAGCAGTCCCGACAGGGGACGAAATCAGCCCCAGCATTTT
D: NA; J: TRBJ2-3; V: TRBV19; size: NA; CDR3: CASSIAGGTF; DNA: TGTGCCAGTAGTATAGCCGGAGGTACCTTT